This record concerns one TCR beta chain sequence. Extraction of RNA preceded its reverse transcription into cDNA, which served as the sequencing template. Data came from immunoSEQ multiplex PCR; TCRdb stores just in-frame clones and leaves some out. The sample lists about 250,000 clones, approximately 60% occurring once. The data derive from a study of CD8+ T cells in alopecia areata. Noted treatment: oral pan-JAK inhibitor, 5-10 mg twice daily. Germline V gene lookup returns CDR1 LNHNV and CDR2 YYDKDF (reference sequence). Trimming took 0 bases from V and 3 from J; bases not matched to a gene: 5. The CDR3 totals 15 residues.

This chain connects TRBV15 to TRBJ2-7; 7 nucleotides agree with TRBD1. Specimen: CD4+ T cells sorted from blood, collected around week 53, from a patient treated with tofacitinib. The TCR was taken from a human donor with alopecia areata. The CDR3 sequence is CATSREKTGIYEQYF. The DNA for the CDR3 is TGTGCCACCAGCAGAGAAAAGACAGGGATCTACGAGCAGTACTTC.